These T cell receptor beta chains were read from a single sample in a study of blood T cell repertoires in COVID-19. Assay: immunoSEQ multiplex PCR; the TCRdb copy retains only in-frame clones and omits some. The data show a few hundred thousand clones, approximately 85% seen once. Sequenced material: peripheral blood. All receptors derive from a human donor in a cohort sampled during active COVID-19. CDR3s include the opening cysteine and the closing phenylalanine or tryptophan. The D gene is left open where the match is weak. Clone sizes are given selectively: once, few, many, or a class where the clone is expanded.

CDR3aa: CASMKGGYTDTQYF; CDR3nt: TGCGCCAGCATGAAGGGGGGGTACACAGATACGCAGTATTTT; d_gene: .; v_gene: TRBV5-1; abundance: .; j_gene: TRBJ2-3
CDR3aa: CASSSSGTGIYEQYF; CDR3nt: TGTGCCAGCAGCTCATCCGGGACAGGGATATACGAGCAGTACTTC; d_gene: TRBD1; v_gene: TRBV11-2; abundance: .; j_gene: TRBJ2-7
CDR3aa: CASSLAGGQRPLF; CDR3nt: TGCGCCAGCAGCTTGGCCGGAGGACAGCGCCCTCTCTTC; d_gene: .; v_gene: TRBV5-1; abundance: .; j_gene: TRBJ2-7
CDR3aa: CASSLMGQGARTYEAFF; CDR3nt: TGTGCCAGCAGCTTAATGGGACAGGGGGCTCGGACCTATGAAGCTTTCTTT; d_gene: TRBD1; v_gene: TRBV13; abundance: .; j_gene: TRBJ1-1
CDR3aa: CASRSPDRVTGGYTF; CDR3nt: TGTGCCAGCAGGTCTCCCGACAGGGTAACTGGAGGCTACACCTTC; d_gene: TRBD1; v_gene: TRBV2; abundance: .; j_gene: TRBJ1-2
CDR3aa: CASSFIGVYEQYF; CDR3nt: TGTGCCAGCAGCTTTATCGGGGTTTACGAGCAGTACTTC; d_gene: .; v_gene: TRBV5-4; abundance: .; j_gene: TRBJ2-7
CDR3aa: CASSPQGSSYNEQFF; CDR3nt: TGTGCCAGCAGCCCACAGGGGAGCTCCTACAATGAGCAGTTCTTC; d_gene: TRBD1; v_gene: TRBV7-2; abundance: .; j_gene: TRBJ2-1
CDR3aa: CASSAQVMNTEAFF; CDR3nt: TGCGCCAGCAGTGCCCAGGTCATGAACACTGAAGCTTTCTTT; d_gene: .; v_gene: TRBV10-2; abundance: .; j_gene: TRBJ1-1
CDR3aa: CASALATSTDTQYF; CDR3nt: TGTGCCAGCGCTCTAGCGACTAGCACAGATACGCAGTATTTT; d_gene: .; v_gene: TRBV7-2; abundance: .; j_gene: TRBJ2-3
CDR3aa: CSVSSDDTQYF; CDR3nt: TGCAGTGTTAGTAGCGACGATACGCAGTATTTT; d_gene: .; v_gene: TRBV20-1; abundance: .; j_gene: TRBJ2-3
CDR3aa: CASSPDSPYEQYF; CDR3nt: TGTGCCAGCAGCCCCGACAGCCCATACGAGCAGTACTTC; d_gene: .; v_gene: TRBV9; abundance: .; j_gene: TRBJ2-7
CDR3aa: CASSPSRGSQPQHF; CDR3nt: TGTGCCAGCTCACCAAGCAGGGGAAGTCAGCCCCAGCATTTT; d_gene: .; v_gene: TRBV18; abundance: .; j_gene: TRBJ1-5
CDR3aa: CASSLDGGYNQPQHF; CDR3nt: TGTGCCAGCAGCTTGGACGGGGGATACAATCAGCCCCAGCATTTT; d_gene: .; v_gene: TRBV5-6; abundance: .; j_gene: TRBJ1-5
CDR3aa: CASSEAWRGGQNIQYF; CDR3nt: TGTGCCAGCAGTGAAGCATGGCGGGGGGGCCAAAACATTCAGTACTTC; d_gene: TRBD2; v_gene: TRBV2; abundance: .; j_gene: TRBJ2-4
CDR3aa: CASSRGPLTGADTQYF; CDR3nt: TGTGCCAGCAGCCGTGGACCTCTAACCGGGGCAGATACGCAGTATTTT; d_gene: .; v_gene: TRBV7-8; abundance: .; j_gene: TRBJ2-3
CDR3aa: CATSAQGYYGYTF; CDR3nt: TGTGCCACCAGTGCACAGGGTTACTATGGCTACACCTTC; d_gene: .; v_gene: TRBV24-1; abundance: .; j_gene: TRBJ1-2
CDR3aa: CASRDTGIEAFF; CDR3nt: TGTGCCAGCAGGGATACAGGGATTGAAGCTTTCTTT; d_gene: .; v_gene: TRBV6-5; abundance: .; j_gene: TRBJ1-1
CDR3aa: CASSTGTSGTHEQYF; CDR3nt: TGTGCCAGTAGTACAGGGACTAGCGGCACCCACGAGCAGTACTTC; d_gene: TRBD2; v_gene: TRBV19; abundance: .; j_gene: TRBJ2-7
CDR3aa: CASSQDGGAKKLFF; CDR3nt: TGTGCCAGCAGCCAAGACGGGGGGGCAAAGAAACTGTTTTTT; d_gene: .; v_gene: TRBV3-1/TRBV3-2; abundance: .; j_gene: TRBJ1-4
CDR3aa: CAISESGYREAFF; CDR3nt: TGTGCCATCAGTGAGTCGGGGTACAGGGAAGCTTTCTTT; d_gene: .; v_gene: TRBV10-3; abundance: .; j_gene: TRBJ1-1
CDR3aa: CASSQNDRHNSPLHF; CDR3nt: TGTGCCAGCAGCCAAAACGACAGGCATAATTCACCCCTCCACTTT; d_gene: .; v_gene: TRBV4-2; abundance: .; j_gene: TRBJ1-6
CDR3aa: CASGLVLGLAGHNEQFF; CDR3nt: TGTGCTAGTGGTTTGGTACTAGGACTAGCGGGGCACAATGAGCAGTTCTTC; d_gene: TRBD2; v_gene: TRBV12-5; abundance: once; j_gene: TRBJ2-1
CDR3aa: CASRETSGAYNEQFF; CDR3nt: TGTGCCAGCAGGGAGACTAGCGGCGCCTACAATGAGCAGTTCTTC; d_gene: TRBD2; v_gene: TRBV6-5; abundance: once; j_gene: TRBJ2-1
CDR3aa: CAWSLHTYEQYF; CDR3nt: TGTGCCTGGAGTTTACACACCTACGAGCAGTACTTC; d_gene: .; v_gene: TRBV30; abundance: .; j_gene: TRBJ2-7
CDR3aa: CASSSDGTPYNEQFF; CDR3nt: TGCGCCAGCAGCTCGGACGGGACTCCTTACAATGAGCAGTTCTTC; d_gene: .; v_gene: TRBV5-1; abundance: .; j_gene: TRBJ2-1
CDR3aa: CASSYVRRSVPEAFF; CDR3nt: TGTGCCAGCAGTTACGTGCGGCGTTCGGTCCCTGAAGCTTTCTTT; d_gene: .; v_gene: TRBV6-5; abundance: .; j_gene: TRBJ1-1
CDR3aa: CASKPQNGSPLHF; CDR3nt: TGTGCCAGCAAGCCCCAAAACGGTTCACCCCTCCACTTT; d_gene: .; v_gene: TRBV2; abundance: few; j_gene: TRBJ1-6
CDR3aa: CASSRLAAGGGTDTQYF; CDR3nt: TGTGCCAGCAGCCGCCTAGCGGCGGGGGGGGGCACAGATACGCAGTATTTT; d_gene: TRBD2; v_gene: TRBV3-1/TRBV3-2; abundance: .; j_gene: TRBJ2-3
CDR3aa: CAWSVRGADRAEQYF; CDR3nt: TGTGCCTGGAGTGTACGGGGCGCGGACAGGGCCGAGCAGTACTTC; d_gene: TRBD1; v_gene: TRBV30; abundance: .; j_gene: TRBJ2-7
CDR3aa: CASSPGTDNSPLHF; CDR3nt: TGTGCCAGCAGTCCCGGGACAGACAATTCACCCCTCCACTTT; d_gene: TRBD1; v_gene: TRBV7-9; abundance: few; j_gene: TRBJ1-6
CDR3aa: CASTRTDRYEQYF; CDR3nt: TGTGCCAGCACCAGGACAGATCGCTACGAGCAGTACTTC; d_gene: .; v_gene: TRBV7-9; abundance: .; j_gene: TRBJ2-7